This T cell receptor beta chain was retrieved from a study of blood T cell repertoires in COVID-19. Study in general: COVID-19 samples, acute and convalescent, were from the United States, Italy and Spain.

Per the original methods: Reference gene primer amplification in the assay estimated nucleated cell counts. Sequencing used immunoSEQ multiplex PCR; TCRdb keeps in-frame clones, though not all of them. D and trimming were read from the DNA, whereas the V and J calls and clone size are those reported in that table. The sample records approximately 110,000 clones, 75% to 90% being singletons. J gave up 4 bases and V 1 base, and 2 bases lay outside the gene matches. Looked up from germline, CDR1 is SGHRS and CDR2 is YFSETQ. This CDR3 has 14 amino acids. This clonotype originated in a woman over 75 with acute or convalescent COVID-19. Sequencing input: peripheral blood. V usage is TRBV5-1 and J usage is TRBJ2-7; TRBD1 matches 10 bases. The DNA for the CDR3 is TGCGCCAGCAGCTTGCGGACAGGGGGTTACGAGCAGTACTTC. It yields the protein CASSLRTGGYEQYF.